This T cell receptor (beta chain) was documented in a study of blood T cell repertoires in COVID-19. TCRdb keeps only in-frame clones here, not all; method: immunoSEQ multiplex PCR. Of 200,000 to 300,000 clones in the sample, 80% to 90% are singletons; the top ten hold 6.2%. This receptor was taken from a man in his sixties with acute or convalescent COVID-19. Sequenced: peripheral blood.

The CDR3 loop reads CASSYSNSGTEAFF. The CDR3 DNA is TGTGCCAGCAGTTACTCGAACTCGGGCACTGAAGCTTTCTTT. V usage is TRBV6-5 and J usage is TRBJ1-1, with D hard to call. This CDR3 region has 14 residues. Between the trimmed V and J ends, which lost 0 bases and 4 bases, there was a span of 9 bases. The germline gives CDR1 MNHEY, CDR2 SVGAGI.